This TCR beta chain comes out of a study of PD-L1 blockade in urothelial cancer. TCRdb's table, derived via immunoSEQ multiplex PCR, lists solely in-frame clones and lacks some. The sample contains about 48,000 clones, about four fifths of which appear only once. Time point meaning: peripheral blood 6 weeks after treatment start. Each patient gave between 1 and 8 samples, pretreatment and on-treatment. This CDR3 region has 14 residues. The V end lost 4 bases, the J end lost 7 bases, and 14 bases lay between the germline ends. Germline values: CDR1 MNHNY, CDR2 SVGAGI (reference sequence). V gene TRBV6-6 combines with J gene TRBJ2-1; tentatively, D is TRBD2 (5 bases). This TCR derives from a man between 65 and 85 years old with urothelial cancer. Sequencing was performed on PBMCs, taken around atezolizumab (anti-PD-L1) treatment. The DNA of the CDR3 is TGTGCCAGCAGTTTAACCCCTTCGGGAAATGAGCAGTTCTTC. Protein sequence: CASSLTPSGNEQFF.